The entry below gives a single TCR beta chain sequence along with its context. The antigen remains unidentified. This sample is drawn from a study of T cell responses to AZD1222 COVID-19 vaccine. Across the whole study: Investigators merged groups given second doses at roughly 4 or roughly 12 weeks.

Assay used: immunoSEQ multiplex PCR; TCRdb lists only in-frame clones, some missing. The sample consists of 140,000 or so clones, approximately 90% of them appearing once. Study-wide points: Possibly, clonal diversity was underestimated; donors were largely white British and included more females.

The CDR3 consists of 15 residues. Germline V CDR1 and CDR2: SGHDN, FVKESK. With 3 bases removed from V and 4 bases from J, the gap between germline ends came to 10 bases. The sequences come from peripheral blood, collected on day 0 of AZD1222 vaccination. This sequence joins TRBV14 and TRBJ1-6; D call uncertain. This sequence was found in an adult in good health. The CDR3, as DNA: TGTGCCAGCAGCCAGTCAGTGGATTATAATTCACCCCTCCACTTT. It is translated as CASSQSVDYNSPLHF.